This TCR beta chain emerged from a study of T cell repertoires in cytomegalovirus infection. Study as a whole: Indications came from public TCR beta signatures; they pointed to CMV infection and to a matching HLA type. Whole-study findings and limits: Carriers of CMV plus the relevant HLA were identified by cumulative public TCR beta family frequency. The study found HLA-C-restricted CMV-specific TCR beta clonotypes dominating the ex vivo response.

Comment on this clonotype: Its specificity is not known.

TCRdb ran MiXCR on the reads and lists one entry per CDR3 protein. Altogether around 540,000 distinct CDR3 sequences are present, about 33% being singletons, with the ten largest covering 17%. From germline, CDR1 is DFQATT and CDR2 SNEGSKA (reference sequence). The length of the CDR3 is 12 residues. With 5 bases removed from V and 6 bases from J, the gap between germline ends came to 11 bases. The clonotype comes from a human donor in good health (CMV status not recorded). Some clones in this sample may be carry-over from other donors' samples. The sequenced sample was cultured PBMCs, obtained from culture after CMV antigen stimulation. V usage is TRBV20-1 and J usage is TRBJ2-1; D not certain. Here the CDR3 DNA reads TGCAGTGCTCTCCGACCACCCAATGAGCAGTTCTTC. Translated: CSALRPPNEQFF.